The rows below give T cell receptor beta chains drawn from one sample of a study of blood T cell repertoires in COVID-19. Libraries were prepared by immunoSEQ multiplex PCR; TCRdb keeps only in-frame clonotypes and omits some of them. The sample holds about 330,000 clones; around 87% are singletons and the top ten take about 5.2%. Sequencing input: PBMCs or T cells enriched from blood (not recorded which). The receptors derive from a woman in her 30s who had recovered from COVID-19. The CDR3 runs from the conserved cysteine through the conserved F or W. Each record gives: J gene, V gene, clone size, D gene, CDR3 DNA, CDR3 protein. The D gene is left open where the match is weak. Clone size appears in some rows only: once, few, many, or a class for an expanded clone.

TRBJ2-3 | TRBV9 | - | TRBD1 | TGTGCCAGCAGCTCTAACAGGGGGGGCACAGATACGCAGTATTTT | CASSSNRGGTDTQYF
TRBJ2-2 | TRBV5-1 | - | - | TGCGCCAGCAGCTTGGAAGGCAGGGTTATAACCGGGGAGCTGTTTTTT | CASSLEGRVITGELFF
TRBJ1-6 | TRBV25-1 | - | TRBD1 | TGTGCCAGCAGTGAACTGCTACAAGGGGGCGTGGGTTCACCCCTCCACTTT | CASSELLQGGVGSPLHF
TRBJ2-1 | TRBV7-3 | once | - | TGTGCCAGCAGTTCCCGACTAGTTCCACACAATGAGCAGTTCTTC | CASSSRLVPHNEQFF
TRBJ2-7 | TRBV7-9 | few | TRBD1 | TGTGCCAGCAGTAGACGGGACAGGGCCTACGAGCAGTACTTC | CASSRRDRAYEQYF
TRBJ1-2 | TRBV19 | - | TRBD1 | TGTGCCAGTAGCCCACCGCCGCGGGGACAGGGCTATGGCTACACCTTC | CASSPPPRGQGYGYTF
TRBJ2-1 | TRBV27 | - | TRBD2 | TGTGCCAGCAGTAGAACTAGCGGGGGGGACAATGAGCAGTTCTTC | CASSRTSGGDNEQFF
TRBJ1-2 | TRBV7-2 | - | - | TGTGCCAGCAGGACTATCAGGTCAAGCTATGGCTACACCTTC | CASRTIRSSYGYTF
TRBJ2-1 | TRBV6-1 | once | TRBD1 | TGTGCCAGCAGTGAAAGCCAGGGGGCTATTGGTGAGCAGTTCTTC | CASSESQGAIGEQFF
TRBJ1-3 | TRBV13 | - | - | TGTGCCAGCAGCTTACGCCCAGGCTCTGGAAACACCATATATTTT | CASSLRPGSGNTIYF
TRBJ2-3 | TRBV27 | - | - | TGTGCCAGCAGTTTATCCGGGTTCGGGGGGCCCCCAGATACGCAGTATTTT | CASSLSGFGGPPDTQYF
TRBJ1-2 | TRBV19 | - | - | TGTGCCAGTAGGACCCGGGACATCCGCTACACCTTC | CASRTRDIRYTF
TRBJ1-5 | TRBV10-3 | - | - | TGTGCCACCTCCAACGGCGCAGGGCTGGATCAGCCCCAGCATTTT | CATSNGAGLDQPQHF
TRBJ2-2 | TRBV18 | - | TRBD2 | TGTGCCAGCTCATCGGAATCTGGGACTAGCGGGGCCGGGGAGCTGTTTTTT | CASSSESGTSGAGELFF
TRBJ2-5 | TRBV7-2 | - | - | TGTGCCAGCAGCTTATTGGTACGGGTCCACCAAGAGACCCAGTACTTC | CASSLLVRVHQETQYF
TRBJ2-5 | TRBV2 | - | TRBD1 | TGTGCCAGCTCAGACAGGGGACAAGAGACCCAGTACTTC | CASSDRGQETQYF
TRBJ2-4 | TRBV2 | - | - | TGTGCCAGCAGTGGAGTAGTCGCCAAAAACATTCAGTACTTC | CASSGVVAKNIQYF
TRBJ2-5 | TRBV9 | - | - | TGTGCCAGCAGCGTAGGCGGCCAAGAGACCCAGTACTTC | CASSVGGQETQYF
TRBJ1-2 | TRBV5-4 | - | TRBD1 | TGTGCCAGCAGCTTGGTAACAGGGGATGGCTACACCTTC | CASSLVTGDGYTF
TRBJ1-5 | TRBV10-3 | - | - | TGTGCCATCAGTGAGTCGACAAGCGGATCAAGGCCCCAGCATTTT | CAISESTSGSRPQHF
TRBJ2-7 | TRBV28 | - | TRBD1 | TGTGCCAGCAGTGTCCCCGGGACAGCCTACGAGCAGTACTTC | CASSVPGTAYEQYF
TRBJ2-3 | TRBV11-2 | - | TRBD2 | TGTGCCAGCAGCTTAGCCGGGGGGGCTGGAACAGATACGCAGTATTTT | CASSLAGGAGTDTQYF
TRBJ1-2 | TRBV28 | - | - | TGTGCCAGCAGTTCGGCGGGATCAATAAACTATGGCTACACCTTC | CASSSAGSINYGYTF
TRBJ2-1 | TRBV13 | - | TRBD2 | TGTGCCAGCAGCTTAGTATCGGGGGGGCCCTACAATGAGCAGTTCTTC | CASSLVSGGPYNEQFF
TRBJ1-2 | TRBV5-1 | - | - | TGCGCCAGCAGCTTCGACCGGGGAAGAGGAGGCTACACCTTC | CASSFDRGRGGYTF
TRBJ1-1 | TRBV6-4 | once | - | TGTGCCAGCAGTGACGGGGGCATCACTGAAGCTTTCTTT | CASSDGGITEAFF
TRBJ2-7 | TRBV27 | - | TRBD1 | TGTGCCAGCAGTCCACAGGGGGCCGACGAGCAGTACTTC | CASSPQGADEQYF
TRBJ1-5 | TRBV20-1 | - | - | TGCAGTGCCCGGTGGGGGGCCCAGCATTTT | CSARWGAQHF
TRBJ1-1 | TRBV28 | - | TRBD1 | TGTGCCAGCAGTTTAGCGGGACAGGGTAAGGTAATAGCTTTCTTT | CASSLAGQGKVIAFF
TRBJ1-1 | TRBV2 | - | - | TGTGCCAGCATCGAGGGAACTTTTTCTGAAGCTTTCTTT | CASIEGTFSEAFF
TRBJ2-1 | TRBV6-5 | - | - | TGTGCCAGCAGTTATCGTCTAGCGTACAATGAGCAGTTCTTC | CASSYRLAYNEQFF
TRBJ1-2 | TRBV7-8 | once | - | TGTGCCAGCAGCTTGTCTGGGGGGGGTGTGGGTCCCTATGGCTACACCTTC | CASSLSGGGVGPYGYTF
TRBJ1-6 | TRBV27 | - | - | TGTGCCAGCAGTTTTAGTCAGGGGATAGGTTCACCCCTCCACTTT | CASSFSQGIGSPLHF
TRBJ2-5 | TRBV4-2 | - | - | TGTGCCAGCAGCCAAGATCATCCGGGGGGCGGTGAGACCCAGTACTTC | CASSQDHPGGGETQYF
TRBJ1-2 | TRBV6-5 | - | - | TGTGCCAGCACGCCTCAGGACAGTTTCTATGGCTACACCTTC | CASTPQDSFYGYTF
TRBJ1-6 | TRBV27 | - | - | TGTGCCAGCAGGGGACACTCCTATAATTCACCCCTCCACTTT | CASRGHSYNSPLHF
TRBJ2-3 | TRBV7-8 | - | TRBD2 | TGTGCCAGCAGCTTCCGACTAGCTTTTACAGATACGCAGTATTTT | CASSFRLAFTDTQYF
TRBJ2-1 | TRBV11-3 | - | - | TGTGCCAGCAGCCGTGGGCCAAACAATGAGCAGTTCTTC | CASSRGPNNEQFF
TRBJ1-1 | TRBV25-1 | - | - | TGTGCCAGCAGTGAATTTCGCAGAAACACTGAAGCTTTCTTT | CASSEFRRNTEAFF
TRBJ1-2 | TRBV28 | - | - | TGTGCCAGCAGTTTTCAGGGTAGCTACTTCTATGGCTACACCTTC | CASSFQGSYFYGYTF
TRBJ2-7 | TRBV27 | - | - | TGTGCCAGCAGGGCGACAGAGAGTTACGAGCAGTACTTC | CASRATESYEQYF
TRBJ2-4 | TRBV6-1 | - | - | TGTGCCAGCAGTGAATTAGCATTGGCCAAAAACATTCAGTACTTC | CASSELALAKNIQYF
TRBJ2-7 | TRBV2 | - | TRBD2 | TGTGCCAGCAGCCCTAGGACTAGCGGGGGATACGAGCAGTACTTC | CASSPRTSGGYEQYF
TRBJ2-7 | TRBV10-2 | - | TRBD1 | TGCGCCAGCAGTGAGTGGACAGGGCCCTACGAGCAGTACTTC | CASSEWTGPYEQYF
TRBJ2-7 | TRBV6-5 | few | TRBD1 | TGTGCCAGCAGAGACAGGGGGACCTACGAGCAGTACTTC | CASRDRGTYEQYF
TRBJ2-7 | TRBV30 | - | - | TGTGCCTGGAGTATGAAGGCGGGAGAGCAGTACTTC | CAWSMKAGEQYF
TRBJ1-6 | TRBV7-9 | few | TRBD1 | TGTGCCAGCAGTCTTACCAGGACAGGTCCGGGTTCACCCCTCCACTTT | CASSLTRTGPGSPLHF
TRBJ2-6 | TRBV21-1 | - | - | TGTGCCAGTCTTAACTCTGGGGCCAACGTCCTGACTTTC | CASLNSGANVLTF
TRBJ1-3 | TRBV11-2 | - | - | TGTGCCAGCAGCCGTGGAAGGCTAGCTGGAAACACCATATATTTT | CASSRGRLAGNTIYF
TRBJ1-4 | TRBV7-9 | - | TRBD1 | TGTGCCAGCAGCCCCCGAGGGGGCGTTAATGAAAAACTGTTTTTT | CASSPRGGVNEKLFF
TRBJ1-2 | TRBV2 | few | - | TGTGCCAGCAGTGCGGGACACAGCTATGGCTACACCTTC | CASSAGHSYGYTF
TRBJ1-1 | TRBV6-5 | - | - | TGTGCCAGCAGCCGGGAGGTAGGGGAAGCTTTCTTT | CASSREVGEAFF